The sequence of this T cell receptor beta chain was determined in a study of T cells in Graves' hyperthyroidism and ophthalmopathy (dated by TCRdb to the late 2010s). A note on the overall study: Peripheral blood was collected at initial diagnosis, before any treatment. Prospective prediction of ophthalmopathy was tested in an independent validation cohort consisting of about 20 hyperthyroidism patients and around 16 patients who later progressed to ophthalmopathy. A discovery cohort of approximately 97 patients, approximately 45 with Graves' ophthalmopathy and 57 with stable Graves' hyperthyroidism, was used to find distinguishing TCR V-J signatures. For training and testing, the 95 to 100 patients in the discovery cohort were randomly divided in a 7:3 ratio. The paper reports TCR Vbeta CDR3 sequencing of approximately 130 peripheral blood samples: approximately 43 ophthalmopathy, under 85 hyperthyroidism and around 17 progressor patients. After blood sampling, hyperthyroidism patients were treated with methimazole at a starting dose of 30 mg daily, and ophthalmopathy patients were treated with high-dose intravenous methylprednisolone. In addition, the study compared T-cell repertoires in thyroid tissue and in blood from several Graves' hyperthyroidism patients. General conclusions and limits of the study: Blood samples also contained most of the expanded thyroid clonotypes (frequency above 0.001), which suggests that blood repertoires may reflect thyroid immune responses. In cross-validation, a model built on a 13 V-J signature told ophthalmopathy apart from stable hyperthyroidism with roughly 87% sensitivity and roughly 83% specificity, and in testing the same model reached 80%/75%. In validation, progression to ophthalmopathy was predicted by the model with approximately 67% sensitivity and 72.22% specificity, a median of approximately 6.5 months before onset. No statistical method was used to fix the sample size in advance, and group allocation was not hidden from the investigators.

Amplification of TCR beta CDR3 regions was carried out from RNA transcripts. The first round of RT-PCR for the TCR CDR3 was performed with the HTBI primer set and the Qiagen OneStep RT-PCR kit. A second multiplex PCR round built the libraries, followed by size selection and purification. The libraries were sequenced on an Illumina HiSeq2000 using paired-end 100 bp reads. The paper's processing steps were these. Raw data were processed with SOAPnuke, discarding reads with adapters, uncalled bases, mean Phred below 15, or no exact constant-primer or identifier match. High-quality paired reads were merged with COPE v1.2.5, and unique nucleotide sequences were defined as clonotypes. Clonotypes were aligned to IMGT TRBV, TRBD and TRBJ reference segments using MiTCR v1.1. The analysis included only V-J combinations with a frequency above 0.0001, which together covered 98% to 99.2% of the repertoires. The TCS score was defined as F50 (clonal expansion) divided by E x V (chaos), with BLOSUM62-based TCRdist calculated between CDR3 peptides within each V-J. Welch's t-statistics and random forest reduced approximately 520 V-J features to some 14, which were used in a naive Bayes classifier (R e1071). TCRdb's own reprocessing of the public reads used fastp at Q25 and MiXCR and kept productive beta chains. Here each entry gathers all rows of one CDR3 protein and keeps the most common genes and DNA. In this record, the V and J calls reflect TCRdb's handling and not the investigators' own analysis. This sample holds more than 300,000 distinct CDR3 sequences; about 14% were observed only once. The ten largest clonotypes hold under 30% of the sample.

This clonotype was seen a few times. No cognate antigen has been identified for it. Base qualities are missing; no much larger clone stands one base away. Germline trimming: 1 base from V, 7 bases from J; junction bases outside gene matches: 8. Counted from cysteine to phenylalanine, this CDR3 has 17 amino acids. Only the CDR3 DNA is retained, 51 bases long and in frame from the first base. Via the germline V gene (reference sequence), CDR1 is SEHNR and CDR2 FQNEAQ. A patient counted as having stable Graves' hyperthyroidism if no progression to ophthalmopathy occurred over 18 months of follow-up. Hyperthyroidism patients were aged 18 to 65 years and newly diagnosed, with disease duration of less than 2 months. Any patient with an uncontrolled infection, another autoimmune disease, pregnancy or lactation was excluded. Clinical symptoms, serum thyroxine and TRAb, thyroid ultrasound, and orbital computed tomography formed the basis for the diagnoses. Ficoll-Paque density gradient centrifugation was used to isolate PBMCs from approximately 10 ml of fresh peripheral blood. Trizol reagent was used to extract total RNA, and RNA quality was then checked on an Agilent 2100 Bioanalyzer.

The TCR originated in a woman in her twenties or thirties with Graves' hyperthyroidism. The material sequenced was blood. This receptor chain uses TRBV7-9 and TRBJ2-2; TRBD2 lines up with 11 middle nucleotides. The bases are TGTGCCAGCAGCTTAGGTTCCGGGACTAGCGGCCACGGGGAGCTGTTTTTT. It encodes CASSLGSGTSGHGELFF.